This T cell receptor (beta chain) was captured by sequencing in a study of shared clonotypes between healthy human individuals. General study findings and limits: The genetic and exposure-history diversity represented was limited by few donors. Clonotype sharing among donors was expected to depend on sequencing depth. Clonotypes that were shared across a few donors made up around 5% of naive CD4 clonotypes.

This clone appeared a single time. No antigen is known for it. The authors divided CD4+ cells into CD45RA+ naive and CD45RA-negative memory subsets. Losses at the gene ends were 5 bases for V and 5 bases for J; bases not matched to a gene: 8. Per the germline V gene, CDR1 is SGHRS and CDR2 is YFSETQ. The CDR3 has 15 residues. Sequencing was performed with immunoSEQ multiplex PCR; in TCRdb, only in-frame clones are kept and a portion is missing. The data show approximately 2.1 million clones, approximately 95% seen once. The chain joins TRBV5-1 to TRBJ2-3, with TRBD2 matching 10 bases. The source is a young man in good health. Some clones in this sample may be carry-over from other donors' samples. The specimen sequenced was naive CD4+ T cells from PBMCs. Subset here: CD45RA+ positively selected. CDR3 region: CASSGRAGGIDTQYF. DNA for the CDR3: TGCGCCAGCAGTGGCAGAGCGGGAGGGATAGATACGCAGTATTTT. Full variable domain (rest looked up from reference TRBV5-1 and TRBJ2-3): KAGVTQTPRYLIKTRGQQVTLSCSPISGHRSVSWYQQTPGQGLQFLFEYFSETQRNKGNFPGRFSGRQFSNSRSEMNVSTLELGDSALYLCASSGRAGGIDTQYFGPGTRLTVL.